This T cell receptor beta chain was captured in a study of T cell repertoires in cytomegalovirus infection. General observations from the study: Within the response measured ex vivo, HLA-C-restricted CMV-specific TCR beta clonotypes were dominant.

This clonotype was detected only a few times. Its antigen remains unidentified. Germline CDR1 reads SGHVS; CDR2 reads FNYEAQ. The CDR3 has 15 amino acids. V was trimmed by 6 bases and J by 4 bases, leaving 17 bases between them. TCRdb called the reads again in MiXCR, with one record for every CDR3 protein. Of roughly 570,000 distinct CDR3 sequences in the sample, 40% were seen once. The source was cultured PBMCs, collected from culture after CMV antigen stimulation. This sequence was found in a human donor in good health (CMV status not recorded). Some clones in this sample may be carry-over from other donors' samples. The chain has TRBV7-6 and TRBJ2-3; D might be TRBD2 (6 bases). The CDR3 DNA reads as TGTGCCAGCAGTCCAGCGTGGAGGGCCCCAGATACGCAGTATTTT. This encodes CASSPAWRAPDTQYF.